This TCR beta chain was recovered during a study of control samples from healthy donors and cancer patients. Some clones are missing from TCRdb's copy, which holds only in-frame ones; the method was immunoSEQ multiplex PCR. The sample carries about 130,000 clones, approximately 90% recorded once. The CDR3 covers 14 residues. V shed 6 bases and J 2 bases; nucleotides not matched to a gene: 2. Germline-derived CDR1 and CDR2 are ENHRY and SYGVKD. V is TRBV10-3 and J is TRBJ2-7, with 12 positions matching TRBD1. The sample comprised blood. The receptor was derived from a middle-aged man in good health. This chain's CDR3 is CAIRGTGGPYEQYF. Written as DNA, the CDR3 is TGTGCCATCAGGGGGACAGGGGGCCCCTACGAGCAGTACTTC.